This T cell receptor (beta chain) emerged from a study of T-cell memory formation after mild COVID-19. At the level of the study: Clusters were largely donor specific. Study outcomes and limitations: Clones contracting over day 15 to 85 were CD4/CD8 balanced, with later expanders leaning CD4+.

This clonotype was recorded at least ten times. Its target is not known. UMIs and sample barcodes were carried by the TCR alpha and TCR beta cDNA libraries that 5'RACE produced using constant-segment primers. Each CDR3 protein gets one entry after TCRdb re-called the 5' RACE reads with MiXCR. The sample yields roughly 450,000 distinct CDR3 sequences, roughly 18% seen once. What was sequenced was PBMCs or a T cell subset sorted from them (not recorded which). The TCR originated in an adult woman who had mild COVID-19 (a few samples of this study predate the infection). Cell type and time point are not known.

CDR3 nucleotides: TGTGCCAGCAGCGTTCAGGGAGGGGGGGCTCAAGATACGCAGTATTTT. Translated: CASSVQGGGAQDTQYF. The chain combines TRBV9 with TRBJ2-3, with a possible D match to TRBD2 (7 bases). The germline CDR1 and CDR2 sequences are SGDLS and YYNGEE. The CDR3 loop spans 16 amino acids. Trimming pared 2 bases from V and 5 bases from J, leaving 18 bases between.